One sample yielded the 11 T cell receptor beta chains listed below, sequenced in a study of T cell responses to AZD1222 COVID-19 vaccine. Measured with immunoSEQ multiplex PCR; TCRdb has only the in-frame clones, and not every one. The sample shows about 86,000 clones, approximately 90% of them seen only once. This material consisted of peripheral blood, taken on day 0 of AZD1222 vaccination. These receptors were collected from an adult in good health.

The gene calls are TRBV24-1 and TRBJ2-7, with 7 bases matching TRBD1. V trimming: 4 bases; J trimming: 2 bases; junction bases outside the gene matches: 13. Germline V gives CDR1 KGHDR, CDR2 SFDVKD. CDR3 length: 17 amino acids. In nucleotides, the CDR3 is TGTGCCACCAGTGAGGAGGCCGGGACAGCGAGCGCCTACGAGCAGTACTTC. Protein sequence: CATSEEAGTASAYEQYF.

On this clone itself: The junction does not match germline at one end; this may be a read error. The chain recombines TRBV7-2 with TRBJ2-1; D is perhaps TRBD1 or TRBD2 (6 bases each). The CDR3 sequence is 13 residues long. Germline-derived CDR1 and CDR2 are SGHTA and FQGNSA. The CDR3 sequence: CASSGGGYSEQFF. CDR3 sequence (DNA): TGTGCCAGCTCAGGAGGGGGTTACAGTGAGCAGTTCTTC.

The chain recombines TRBV10-1 with TRBJ1-4; D gene uncertain. V lost 5 bases to trimming and J lost 2 bases, with 9 bases between them. The germline CDR1 and CDR2 sequences are WNHNN and SYGVQD (reference sequence). The CDR3 sequence is 14 residues long. CDR3 coding DNA: TGCGCCAGCAGTTGGAGGGCCACTAATGAAAAACTGTTTTTT. It yields the protein CASSWRATNEKLFF.

The chain combines TRBV19 with TRBJ2-2; no firm D call. V was trimmed by 6 bases and J by 1 base, leaving 12 bases between them. In germline, CDR1 is LNHDA, CDR2 SQIVND (reference sequence). CDR3 length: 15 residues. CDR3: CASRKADGNTGELFF. The CDR3 DNA reads TGTGCCAGTAGGAAGGCGGACGGGAACACCGGGGAGCTGTTTTTT.

The chain recombines TRBV27 with TRBJ1-2; D possibly corresponds to TRBD1 (6 bases). V lost 5 bases and J 6 bases, leaving 13 bases between the germline ends. The V gene's germline CDR1 is MNHEY and CDR2 SMNVEV (reference sequence). The CDR3 is made up of 13 amino acids. Here the CDR3 DNA reads TGTGCCAGCAGTCTACAGGGTTTTGATGGCTACACCTTC. Protein: CASSLQGFDGYTF.

The chain links TRBV3-1 (or the pseudogene TRBV3-2) to TRBJ1-2; no clear D gene. CDR1 LGHDT and CDR2 YNNKEL come from the germline V gene (reference sequence). Trimming pared 0 bases from V and 2 bases from J, leaving 10 bases between. The CDR3 is made up of 15 amino acids. In nucleotides, the CDR3 is TGTGCCAGCAGCCAAGAGGGGAGCCCGAACTATGGCTACACCTTC. This codes for CASSQEGSPNYGYTF.

The chain combines TRBV5-1 with TRBJ2-1; D is undetermined. The CDR3 is 15 residues long. V was pared by 1 base and J by 0 bases, with 8 bases between. The germline V gene encodes CDR1 SGHRS and CDR2 YFSETQ. The CDR3 protein is CASSLRSSSYNEQFF. Here the CDR3 DNA reads TGCGCCAGCAGCTTGAGGTCAAGCTCCTACAATGAGCAGTTCTTC.

V and J are TRBV19 and TRBJ1-1; no firm D call. This CDR3 has 16 amino acids. Trimming cost V 3 bases and J 5 bases, with 19 bases left between them. Germline loops: CDR1 LNHDA, CDR2 SQIVND (reference sequence). The CDR3 nucleotides read TGTGCCAGTAGTATTAAGTGGGCCACCCTGAGGACTGAAGCTTTCTTT. Protein sequence: CASSIKWATLRTEAFF.

The rearrangement uses TRBV11-2 and TRBJ2-7, with TRBD2 as a possible D gene (5 bases). Germline CDR1 and CDR2: SGHAT and FQNNGV. The CDR3 runs 13 residues. Trimming shortened V by 0 bases and J by 5 bases, and 8 bases separated the two germline ends. The CDR3 reads CASSLDMRDEQYF. The CDR3 DNA reads TGTGCCAGCAGCTTAGATATGAGGGACGAGCAGTACTTC.

This clone was seen once. The junction does not match germline at one end; this may be a read error. The chain has TRBV6-1 and TRBJ2-7, with D perhaps TRBD2 (7 bases). Germline lookup yields CDR1 MNHNS and CDR2 SASEGT. This CDR3 spans 14 amino acids. CDR3 protein: CASSEGGEGYEQYF. Here the CDR3 DNA reads TGTGCCAGCAGCGAAGGGGGGGAAGGGTACGAGCAGTACTTC.

The chain couples TRBV19 to TRBJ1-1, with 8 positions matching TRBD1. Looked up from germline, CDR1 is LNHDA and CDR2 is SQIVND (reference sequence). This CDR3 region has 15 residues. Trimming removed 3 bases from V and 5 bases from J; junction bases left unmatched: 8. The CDR3 bases are TGTGCCAGTAGTATCCAGGGGGCGCGAAGGACTGAAGCTTTCTTT. It codes for CASSIQGARRTEAFF.